This TCR beta chain was observed in a study of T cell changes during pregnancy in multiple sclerosis. Clones were read by immunoSEQ multiplex PCR, and TCRdb kept only the in-frame ones, dropping some. This sample has roughly 38,000 clones, with roughly 88% found just once. The CDR3 consists of 14 residues. V was clipped by 4 bases and J by 6 bases, with 14 bases between them. CDR1 is LNHDA, CDR2 SQIVND, per germline (reference sequence). The TCR comes from a female donor with multiple sclerosis, enrolled in a pregnancy study. The J gene is TRBJ2-3, the V gene TRBV19, with a weak D call TRBD1 (5 bases). The sample consisted of CD8+ T cells from peripheral blood mononuclear cells, taken in the first trimester of pregnancy. CDR3 amino acids: CASSSFGAGDTQYF. Written as DNA, the CDR3 is TGTGCCAGTAGTAGTTTCGGTGCAGGGGATACGCAGTATTTT.